A selection of T cell receptor beta chains follows, all from one sample in a study of blood T cells in healthy people across ages. MiXCR, applied by TCRdb to the 5' RACE reads, yields one record per CDR3 protein. The data show more than 1,400,000 distinct CDR3 sequences, roughly 40% seen once. Specimen: blood. Receptors originate from a young woman in good health. Each CDR3 is given with its conserved first and last residue. A D gene is named only where the DNA matches it firmly. Clone size, where shown, is once, few, many, or a class for clones that have expanded.

-,TRBJ1-2,-,TRBV25-1,CASSEWKNGYTF,TGTGCCAGCAGTGAATGGAAGAATGGCTACACCTTC
-,TRBJ2-4,-,TRBV12-3/TRBV12-4,CASSLVPGIAKNIQYF,TGTGCCAGCAGTTTAGTTCCAGGAATAGCCAAAAACATTCAGTACTTC
TRBD1,TRBJ1-4,-,TRBV2,CASKGVRTGASVNEKLFF,TGTGCCAGCAAGGGAGTCAGGACAGGGGCGTCCGTTAATGAAAAACTGTTTTTT
-,TRBJ1-2,-,TRBV29-1,CSVSPGHQSYGYTF,TGCAGCGTGAGCCCGGGACATCAATCCTATGGCTACACCTTC
TRBD1,TRBJ2-4,few,TRBV12-3/TRBV12-4,CASTPRTGSNIQYF,TGTGCCAGCACTCCAAGGACAGGGAGCAACATTCAGTACTTC
-,TRBJ2-4,-,TRBV28,CASSLIGSIQYF,TGTGCCAGCAGTCTCATCGGGAGCATTCAGTACTTC
-,TRBJ1-1,-,TRBV20-1,CSAPKNTVAFF,TGCAGTGCACCTAAGAACACTGTAGCTTTCTTT
-,TRBJ2-5,many,TRBV5-5,CASSWGDRLQETQYF,TGTGCCAGCAGCTGGGGGGACAGACTACAAGAGACCCAGTACTTC
-,TRBJ1-2,many,TRBV7-9,CASSAGTSGYGYTF,TGTGCCAGCAGCGCGGGGACAAGTGGCTATGGCTACACCTTC
TRBD1,TRBJ2-7,-,TRBV4-1,CASSGRNLGQGTYEQYF,TGCGCCAGCAGCGGACGAAACCTCGGACAGGGAACCTACGAGCAGTACTTC
TRBD2,TRBJ2-5,-,TRBV29-1,CSVGGTSGSVQETQYF,TGCAGCGTTGGGGGGACTAGCGGGAGTGTCCAAGAGACCCAGTACTTC